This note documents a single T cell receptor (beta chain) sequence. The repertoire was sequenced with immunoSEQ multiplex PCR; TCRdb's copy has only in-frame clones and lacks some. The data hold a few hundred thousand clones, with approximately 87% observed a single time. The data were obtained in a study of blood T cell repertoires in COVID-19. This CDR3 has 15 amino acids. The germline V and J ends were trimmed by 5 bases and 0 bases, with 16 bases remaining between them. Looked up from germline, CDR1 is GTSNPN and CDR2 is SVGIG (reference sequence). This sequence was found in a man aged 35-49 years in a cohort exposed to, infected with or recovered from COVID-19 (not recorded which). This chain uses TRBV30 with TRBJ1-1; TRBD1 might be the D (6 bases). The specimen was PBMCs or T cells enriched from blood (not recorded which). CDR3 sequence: CAWGPGTYMNTEAFF. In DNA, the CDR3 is TGTGCCTGGGGCCCCGGGACATATATGAACACTGAAGCTTTCTTT. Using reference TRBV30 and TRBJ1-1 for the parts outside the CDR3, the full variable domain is SQTIHQWPATLVQPVGSPLSLECTVEGTSNPNLYWYRQAAGRGLQLLFYSVGIGQISSEVPQNLSASRPQDRQFILSSKKLLLSDSGFYLCAWGPGTYMNTEAFFGQGTRLTVV.